The next 20 T cell receptor beta chains were all read from a single sample in a study of T cell responses to AZD1222 COVID-19 vaccine. Clones were read by immunoSEQ multiplex PCR, and TCRdb kept only the in-frame ones, dropping some. This sample has around 130,000 clones, with 94% found just once. Source: peripheral blood, taken on day 0 of AZD1222 vaccination. The origin of the receptors is an adult in good health.

The chain carries TRBV15 and TRBJ1-1; a weak D match, TRBD1 (6 bases). The CDR3 loop spans 16 amino acids. Germline V gene sequence: CDR1 LNHNV, CDR2 YYDKDF (reference sequence). V lost 2 bases, J lost 5 bases, and 18 bases lay in between. CDR3 region: CATSRHSRGGGTEAFF. DNA for the CDR3: TGTGCCACCAGCAGACACTCCCGTGGGGGCGGAACTGAAGCTTTCTTT. Combining the CDR3 with reference TRBV15 and TRBJ1-1 gives the whole variable domain DAMVIQNPRYQVTQFGKPVTLSCSQTLNHNVMYWYQQKSSQAPKLLFHYYDKDFNNEADTPDNFQSRRPNTSFCFLDIRSPGLGDTAMYLCATSRHSRGGGTEAFFGQGTRLTVV.

The chain links TRBV7-2 to TRBJ1-1; D not resolved. V lost 4 bases, J lost 4 bases, and 13 bases lay in between. The CDR3 spans 14 residues. Germline V gene lookup returns CDR1 SGHTA and CDR2 FQGNSA. CDR3 residues: CASSSPGPFTEAFF. The DNA for the CDR3 is TGTGCCAGCAGCTCCCCCGGGCCGTTCACTGAAGCTTTCTTT.

V gene TRBV7-3 combines with J gene TRBJ2-1, with 9 bases aligning to TRBD1. This CDR3 is built from 15 residues. Trimming cost V 5 bases and J 2 bases; bases outside gene matches: 4. CDR1 SGHTA and CDR2 FQGTGA come from the germline V gene. The CDR3 loop reads CASSRRDRAYNEQFF. The CDR3 region has the DNA TGTGCCAGCAGCCGCCGGGACAGGGCCTACAATGAGCAGTTCTTC.

This sequence joins TRBV12-3 or TRBV12-4 and TRBJ2-5; D unresolved. Trimming left V 8 bases short and J 3 bases short, with 13 bases between. The CDR3 loop spans 13 amino acids. Here the CDR3 reads CASGPLGKETQYF. The CDR3 DNA reads TGTGCCAGCGGCCCCCTAGGAAAAGAGACCCAGTACTTC.

V gene TRBV24-1 combines with J gene TRBJ2-3; TRBD2 might be the D (5 bases). The CDR3 runs 16 residues. V dropped 1 base and J dropped 4 bases, with 14 bases sitting between them. Looked up from germline, CDR1 is KGHDR and CDR2 is SFDVKD. CDR3 in amino acids: CATSDLRGYPSDTQYF. Written as DNA, the CDR3 is TGTGCCACCAGTGATTTACGGGGTTACCCTTCAGATACGCAGTATTTT.

The V gene is TRBV19, the J gene TRBJ2-2; 9 bases map to TRBD2. V was pared by 5 bases and J by 5 bases, with 6 bases of the junction left unmatched. The CDR3 sequence is 15 residues long. Germline-derived CDR1 and CDR2 are LNHDA and SQIVND (reference sequence). The CDR3 sequence: CASSQGTSFTGELFF. The DNA of the CDR3 is TGTGCCAGTAGTCAAGGGACTAGCTTTACCGGGGAGCTGTTTTTT.

V gene TRBV11-3 combines with J gene TRBJ2-5; 8 bases match TRBD2. CDR3 length: 17 residues. Germline V lookup: CDR1 SGHNT, CDR2 YENEEA. The CDR3 coding sequence is TGTGCTCTTCCCCGAGCGGGGGAAGGGGCCAAGGGAGAGACCCAGTACTTC. Translation: CALPRAGEGAKGETQYF.

The chain recombines TRBV24-1 with TRBJ2-7; 9 bases are shared with TRBD1. Germline lookup yields CDR1 KGHDR and CDR2 SFDVKD. This CDR3 comprises 16 residues. Trimming took 4 bases from V and 4 from J; bases not matched to a gene: 10. The chain's CDR3 is CATSDPSGQGKYEQYF. CDR3 nucleotides: TGTGCCACCAGTGACCCATCAGGACAGGGGAAGTACGAGCAGTACTTC.

The chain employs TRBV20-1 and TRBJ1-2, with TRBD1 matching 7 bases. The ends lost 3 bases at V and 0 bases at J; junction bases unmatched: 1. CDR3 size: 13 residues. The germline V gene has CDR1 DFQATT and CDR2 SNEGSKA (reference sequence). The CDR3 sequence: CSASQGANYGYTF. The CDR3 DNA reads as TGCAGTGCTAGTCAGGGGGCTAACTATGGCTACACCTTC.

The chain joins TRBV28 to TRBJ1-2, with 7 bases aligning to TRBD1. This CDR3 has 15 residues. Germline V CDR1 and CDR2: MDHEN, SYDVKM. Unmatched junction bases numbered 5, after V lost 4 bases and J lost 0 bases. The DNA for the CDR3 is TGTGCCAGCAGTTCCCCCGACAGGGCTAACTATGGCTACACCTTC. Its translation: CASSSPDRANYGYTF.

The chain joins TRBV3-1 (or the pseudogene TRBV3-2) to TRBJ2-7; 9 nucleotides align to TRBD2. Per the germline V gene, CDR1 is LGHDT and CDR2 is YNNKEL (reference sequence). This CDR3 has 18 residues. V gave up 0 bases and J gave up 0 bases; unmatched junction bases: 9. The CDR3 loop is CASSQDRLAGKSSYEQYF. CDR3 bases: TGTGCCAGCAGCCAAGATAGGCTAGCGGGAAAGAGCTCCTACGAGCAGTACTTC.

The rearrangement links TRBV10-3 to TRBJ2-1; 14 nucleotides match TRBD2. The CDR3 extends over 16 amino acids. The trim removed 7 bases at V and 0 bases at J, leaving 2 bases unmatched. The germline gives CDR1 ENHRY, CDR2 SYGVKD. As DNA, the CDR3 is TGTGCCATCACAGGGACTAGCGGGAGCTCCTACAATGAGCAGTTCTTC. Translating it yields CAITGTSGSSYNEQFF.

The chain is built from TRBV20-1 and TRBJ1-2; D not certain. The germline V gene has CDR1 DFQATT and CDR2 SNEGSKA (reference sequence). V was trimmed by 3 bases and J by 3 bases, leaving 11 bases between them. The CDR3 totals 13 residues. CDR3 in amino acids: CSASNPSDYGYTF. The CDR3 nucleotides are TGCAGTGCTAGTAACCCGTCGGACTATGGCTACACCTTC.

The chain links TRBV6-5 to TRBJ2-2; D is ambiguous. Trimming took 7 bases from V and 8 from J, leaving 14 bases between them. Germline CDR1 MNHEY, CDR2 SVGAGI. The CDR3 totals 13 residues. CDR3 protein: CASMPSRWGELFF. For the CDR3, the DNA is TGTGCCAGCATGCCTTCCCGGTGGGGGGAGCTGTTTTTT.

The J gene is TRBJ2-7, the V gene TRBV12-3 or TRBV12-4; D ambiguous. The CDR3 contains 13 residues. V lost 3 bases and J 1 base, leaving 7 bases between the germline ends. The CDR3 region has the DNA TGTGCCAGCAGTTTGGACGGATCCTACGAGCAGTACTTC. Protein sequence: CASSLDGSYEQYF.

V gene TRBV20-1 combines with J gene TRBJ2-3, with 7 bases matching TRBD2. The CDR3 extends over 14 amino acids. The V gene's germline CDR1 is DFQATT and CDR2 SNEGSKA (reference sequence). Trimming cost V 3 bases and J 5 bases; bases outside gene matches: 8. For the CDR3, the DNA is TGCAGTGCTAGTCGGCGGGAGCATAGAGATACGCAGTATTTT. Its translation is CSASRREHRDTQYF.

This sequence joins TRBV18 and TRBJ2-5; D gene ambiguous. The V end lost 0 bases, the J end lost 1 base, and 9 bases lay between the germline ends. Germline V lookup: CDR1 KGHSH, CDR2 LQKENI. CDR3 length equals 15 residues. CDR3 residues: CASSPPSLLQETQYF. The CDR3 bases are TGTGCCAGCTCACCACCGAGTCTGCTCCAAGAGACCCAGTACTTC.

The V call is TRBV27, the J call TRBJ2-7; 8 nucleotides line up with TRBD2. Looked up from germline, CDR1 is MNHEY and CDR2 is SMNVEV (reference sequence). CDR3 length: 18 amino acids. Unmatched junction bases numbered 15, after V lost 2 bases and J lost 3 bases. DNA for the CDR3: TGTGCCAGCAGTTTACGGGGCCAACTAGCGGAGATATTCTACGAGCAGTACTTC. Protein product: CASSLRGQLAEIFYEQYF.

The V gene is TRBV28, the J gene TRBJ1-6; D unclear. The CDR3 is made up of 18 amino acids. Germline CDR1 and CDR2: MDHEN and SYDVKM. V lost 5 bases, J lost 2 bases, and 19 bases lay in between. Here the CDR3 reads CASSPIHGYEAYNSPLHF. The CDR3 coding sequence is TGTGCCAGCAGTCCAATTCATGGGTATGAGGCCTATAATTCACCCCTCCACTTT.

V is TRBV7-9 and J is TRBJ2-6, with TRBD2 identical over 7 bases. There are 16 residues in the CDR3. V trimming: 6 bases; J trimming: 4 bases; junction bases outside the gene matches: 9. In germline, CDR1 is SEHNR, CDR2 FQNEAQ (reference sequence). For the CDR3, the DNA is TGTGCCAGCAGGGGAGGGTCCTCGAGCGGGGCCAACGTCCTGACTTTC. Amino acid sequence: CASRGGSSSGANVLTF. Using reference TRBV7-9 and TRBJ2-6 for the parts outside the CDR3, the full variable domain is DTGVSQNPRHKITKRGQNVTFRCDPISEHNRLYWYRQTLGQGPEFLTYFQNEAQLEKSRLLSDRFSAERPKGSFSTLEIQRTEQGDSAMYLCASRGGSSSGANVLTFGAGSRLTVL.